The 25 T cell receptor beta chains listed next were all sequenced from one sample in a study (dated by TCRdb to the mid-2010s). Tregs were isolated as CD4+CD25+CD127-/low cells. Receptors were amplified or captured by 5' RACE. TCRdb names Illumina MiSeq as the instrument used. Using fastp trimming at Q25 and MiXCR clonotype assembly, TCRdb reanalyzed the public sequencing data and kept in-frame beta chains. When rows share a CDR3 protein, they turn into one entry using the most common DNA and genes. The sample table contains 8,000 to 10,000 distinct CDR3 sequences; only one count was recorded for 20% to 30% of them. The ten largest clonotypes hold approximately 3.2% of the sample. Sequenced sample: Tregs sorted from blood. The receptors stem from a female donor with breast cancer.

The chain is built from TRBV7-6 and TRBJ1-1; D is uncertain. V shed 3 bases and J shed 2 bases, with 13 bases lying between them. Germline assignment: CDR1 SGHVS and CDR2 FNYEAQ. The CDR3 is made up of 15 amino acids. The DNA of the CDR3 is TGTGCCAGCAGCTTTGACATAGCGGGTAACACTGAAGCTTTCTTT. This codes for CASSFDIAGNTEAFF.

On this clonotype: A much larger clone is a single base away; this may be a read error. Given the absence of the conserved phenylalanine or tryptophan at the CDR3 end, a read error is likely. The chain has TRBV12-3 or TRBV12-4 and TRBJ1-1, with D unclear. The length of the CDR3 is 14 residues. The germline V and J ends were trimmed by 3 bases and 5 bases, with 13 bases remaining between them. As DNA, the CDR3 is TGTGCCAGCAGTTTCGGGCAGCGGCGGACTGAAGCTTTCCTT. Translated: CASSFGQRRTEAFL.

Of note for this clonotype: At one boundary the junction diverges from the germline segment, which might be a read error. The chain joins TRBV4-2 to TRBJ2-7, with TRBD2 matching 11 bases. Germline V gives CDR1 LGHNA, CDR2 YNFKEQ. The CDR3 runs to 16 residues. In nucleotides, the CDR3 is TGTGCCAGCAGCCAGGGGGGACTAGCGGCTCGCGACGAGCAGCACTTC. This translates into CASSQGGLAARDEQHF.

This clonotype counts as medium-sized. The rearrangement uses TRBV7-3 and TRBJ1-2; the match to TRBD1 covers 7 bases. The CDR3 is made up of 13 amino acids. V lost 5 bases to trimming and J lost 7 bases; unmatched junction nucleotides: 7. Germline V CDR1 and CDR2: SGHTA, FQGTGA. The CDR3 DNA follows: TGTGCCAGCAGCCCACAGGGGATGGGTGGCTACACCTTC. Encoded protein: CASSPQGMGGYTF.

There are many counts of this clonotype. The chain carries TRBV7-6 and TRBJ2-7; 9 nucleotides match TRBD2. The V gene's germline CDR1 is SGHVS and CDR2 FNYEAQ. V lost 7 bases and J lost 6; bases outside the gene matches: 10. The CDR3 runs to 14 residues. The CDR3 region has the DNA TGTGCCAGCACCCCCGCGCGGGAGGGCGGCGAGCAGTACTTC. This codes for CASTPAREGGEQYF.

On this clonotype itself: One junction end does not reproduce the germline sequence, and a read error may be involved. The genes are TRBV9 and TRBJ2-1, with TRBD1 matching over 8 bases. There are 16 residues in the CDR3. The germline V gene encodes CDR1 SGDLS and CDR2 YYNGEE. This CDR3 reads CASTLTGNAGGDEQLF. CDR3 bases: TGCGCCAGCACCCTTACAGGGAATGCAGGGGGCGATGAGCAGCTCTTC.

To note about this clonotype: Sequence at one end of the junction differs from germline and may be a read error. The rearrangement uses TRBV6-5 and TRBJ2-1; no definite D call. The CDR3 runs 14 residues. Germline V lookup: CDR1 MNHEY, CDR2 SVGAGI. CDR3 sequence reads: CASSYIVYHNGQFF. CDR3 DNA sequence: TGTGCCAGCAGTTACATAGTCTACCACAATGGGCAGTTCTTC.

This clonotype has a count of ten or more. CDR3 nucleotides: TGTGCCAGTAGTACAGGACCGAACACTGAAGCTTTCTTT. Translation gives CASSTGPNTEAFF. This sequence joins TRBV19 and TRBJ1-1; unclear D gene. The CDR3 runs 13 residues. The V end was cut by 4 bases, the J end by 1 base, with 7 bases between. Germline CDR1 and CDR2: LNHDA and SQIVND (reference sequence).

This clonotype was counted between two and nine times. The chain couples TRBV7-3 to TRBJ1-4; D ambiguous. V was pared by 5 bases and J by 8 bases, with 12 bases between. CDR1 SGHTA and CDR2 FQGTGA come from the germline V gene. This CDR3 is 13 amino acids long. The CDR3 DNA follows: TGTGCCAGCAGCCCCGGGCCCGCCGAAAAACTGTTTTTT. Its translation is CASSPGPAEKLFF.

This clonotype has more than one count but fewer than ten. The chain joins TRBV12-3 or TRBV12-4 to TRBJ2-2; possibly TRBD1 for D (6 bases). This CDR3 has 13 amino acids. V was trimmed by 6 bases and J by 7 bases, leaving 12 bases between them. Here the CDR3 DNA reads TGTGCCAGCAGCCACAGGGTGGGCGGGGAGCTGTTTTTT. Translation: CASSHRVGGELFF.

This CDR3 reads CATTGYYTDTQYF. The CDR3 nucleotides are TGTGCCACTACAGGGTACTACACAGATACGCAGTATTTT. V is TRBV2 and J is TRBJ2-3; the D gene is possibly TRBD1 (6 bases). The CDR3 covers 13 residues. Germline loops: CDR1 SNHLY, CDR2 FYNNEI. The V and J ends lost 10 bases and 2 bases respectively, with 13 bases between them.

This chain uses TRBV20-1 with TRBJ1-5; 8 bases are shared with TRBD1. Per germline, CDR1 DFQATT and CDR2 SNEGSKA (reference sequence). V lost 2 bases to trimming and J lost 3 bases; unmatched junction nucleotides: 6. This CDR3 region has 15 residues. CDR3 protein: CSARKAGQANQPQHF. The DNA for the CDR3 is TGCAGTGCTAGAAAAGCGGGACAGGCCAATCAGCCCCAGCATTTT.

This clonotype occurred once. The CDR3 is CASSVTGTNIQETQYF. For the CDR3, the DNA is TGCGCCAGCAGCGTCACCGGGACTAACATCCAAGAGACCCAGTACTTC. The chain links TRBV5-1 to TRBJ2-5, with 7 positions matching TRBD2. The CDR3 is 16 amino acids. Germline CDR1 reads SGHRS; CDR2 reads YFSETQ. J gave up 1 base and V 4 bases, and 10 bases lay outside the gene matches.

The chain has TRBV6-5 and TRBJ2-1, with D maybe TRBD1 (5 bases). V was pared by 4 bases and J by 5 bases, with 18 bases between. This CDR3 has 16 amino acids. Germline loops: CDR1 MNHEY, CDR2 SVGAGI. CDR3 DNA: TGTGCCAGCAGTTCCCTGGGGCAGGGCCTTAACAATGAGCAGTTCTTC. Protein sequence: CASSSLGQGLNNEQFF.

This clonotype was seen a few times. A read error may explain this, as a much larger clone is one base away. The chain recombines TRBV28 with TRBJ2-7, with a tentative D call TRBD1 (6 bases). The CDR3 contains 16 residues. The V gene lost 11 bases and the J gene lost 5 bases, with 28 bases spanning the gap. The germline CDR1 and CDR2 sequences are MDHEN and SYDVKM. The DNA for the CDR3 is TGTGCCGGCAAATCACGAGGCAACAGGGTGAATCACGAGCAGTACTTC. It yields the protein CAGKSRGNRVNHEQYF.

Judged by abundance, this clonotype is medium-sized. The genes are TRBV19 and TRBJ2-7; the D gene is possibly TRBD2 (6 bases). CDR3 length: 14 amino acids. V gave up 4 bases and J gave up 6 bases, with 16 bases separating them. Germline assignment: CDR1 LNHDA and CDR2 SQIVND (reference sequence). CDR3 sequence (DNA): TGTGCCAGTAGTAAGGGACTTCGGTACTCCGAGCAGTACTTC. Amino acids: CASSKGLRYSEQYF.

The V call is TRBV20-1, the J call TRBJ1-1; the D is unclear. CDR3 length equals 19 residues. Trimming left V 2 bases short and J 1 base short, with 26 bases between. Germline-derived CDR1 and CDR2 are DFQATT and SNEGSKA (reference sequence). Here the CDR3 reads CSARILGSSGEEENTEAFF. In DNA, the CDR3 is TGCAGTGCTAGAATTCTGGGGTCTTCCGGGGAAGAAGAGAACACTGAAGCTTTCTTT.

In its sample, this clonotype was seen many times. In nucleotides, the CDR3 is TGTGCCAGCAGTTACTTGACTAGCGGGAGGGCGGGCACAGATACGCAGTATTTT. As protein: CASSYLTSGRAGTDTQYF. The rearrangement joins TRBV6-6 to TRBJ2-3, with 14 positions matching TRBD2. Germline assignment: CDR1 MNHNY and CDR2 SVGAGI (reference sequence). J gave up 1 base and V 1 base, and 4 bases lay outside the gene matches. The CDR3 spans 18 residues.

By share, this clonotype counts as medium-sized. This rearrangement joins TRBV20-1 to TRBJ2-1; D gene unclear. The length of the CDR3 is 13 residues. Between the trimmed V and J ends, which lost 0 bases and 8 bases, there was a span of 11 bases. CDR1 is DFQATT, CDR2 SNEGSKA, per germline (reference sequence). In DNA form, the CDR3 reads TGCAGTGCTAGAGATATAGGGTACGATGAGCAGTTCTTC. Protein: CSARDIGYDEQFF.

Worth noting for this clonotype: A read error may account for a junction end that differs from germline. The V gene is TRBV19, the J gene TRBJ2-1; D is possibly TRBD2 (5 bases). This CDR3 is built from 13 residues. Germline lookup yields CDR1 LNHDA and CDR2 SQIVND (reference sequence). This CDR3 reads CTSSMSGSAEQFF. The CDR3 DNA is TGTACCAGTAGTATGTCGGGTAGCGCTGAGCAGTTCTTC.

With regard to this clonotype: A much larger clonotype is one base distant, so this may be a read error. The V call is TRBV4-2, the J call TRBJ1-2; 8 bases agree with TRBD1. This CDR3 has 11 amino acids. Germline CDR1 and CDR2: LGHNA and YNFKEQ. In nucleotides, the CDR3 is TGTGCCGGCAGCCAGACAGGGGCCTACACCTTC. Protein product: CAGSQTGAYTF.

In its sample, this clonotype is medium-sized (0.01 to 0.1%). The chain has TRBV29-1 and TRBJ1-1; D is ambiguous. The CDR3 length is 11 residues. Germline V gene lookup returns CDR1 SQVTM and CDR2 ANQGSEA. V was clipped by 3 bases and J by 7 bases, with 9 bases between them. The CDR3 protein is CSVEEDGEAFF. The CDR3 nucleotides are TGCAGCGTTGAGGAAGACGGTGAAGCTTTCTTT.

This clonotype was observed a handful of times. Just one base apart from a much larger clone, this may be a read error. V is TRBV24-1 and J is TRBJ2-3, with D unresolved. Trimming took off 2 bases at V and 4 bases at J, with 6 bases between the two ends. The germline gives CDR1 KGHDR, CDR2 SFDVKD. The CDR3 extends over 13 amino acids. The CDR3 protein is CATSDCRPDTQYF. CDR3 bases: TGTGCCACCAGTGATTGCCGGCCAGATACGCAGTATTTT.

The sample holds a few counts of this clonotype. J is TRBJ2-2 and V is TRBV9; 7 bases are a match to TRBD2. Germline CDR1 is SGDLS and CDR2 is YYNGEE. V shed 0 bases, J shed 3 bases, and the junction held 5 bases outside the gene matches. This CDR3 comprises 16 residues. Written as DNA, the CDR3 is TGTGCCAGCAGCGTAGTGGGAGGGAGAGACACCGGGGAGCTGTTTTTT. Protein product: CASSVVGGRDTGELFF.

In its sample, this clonotype is medium-sized. This chain connects TRBV20-1 to TRBJ1-1; tentative D call: TRBD1 (5 bases). The CDR3 totals 14 residues. From germline, CDR1 is DFQATT and CDR2 SNEGSKA (reference sequence). V was cut by 5 bases and J by 0 bases, with 13 bases left in between. The CDR3 here is CSARRMGLNTEAFF. The DNA for the CDR3 is TGCAGTGCTCGGCGGATGGGGCTGAACACTGAAGCTTTCTTT.